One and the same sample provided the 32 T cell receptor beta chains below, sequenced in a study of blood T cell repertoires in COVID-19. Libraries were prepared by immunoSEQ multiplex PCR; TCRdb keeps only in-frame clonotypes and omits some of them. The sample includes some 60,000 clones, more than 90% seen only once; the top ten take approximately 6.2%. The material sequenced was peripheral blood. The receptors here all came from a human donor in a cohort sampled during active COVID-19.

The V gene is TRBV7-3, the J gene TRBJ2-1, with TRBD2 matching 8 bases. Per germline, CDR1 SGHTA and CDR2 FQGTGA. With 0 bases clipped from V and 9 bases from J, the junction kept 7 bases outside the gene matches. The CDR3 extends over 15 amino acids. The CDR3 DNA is TGTGCCAGCAGCTTAACGGGACTAGGGACCGGTGAGCAGTTCTTC. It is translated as CASSLTGLGTGEQFF.

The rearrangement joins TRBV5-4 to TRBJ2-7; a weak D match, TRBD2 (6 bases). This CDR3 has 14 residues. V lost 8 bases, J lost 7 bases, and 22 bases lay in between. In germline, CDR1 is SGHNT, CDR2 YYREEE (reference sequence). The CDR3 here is CARNLGGPAREQYF. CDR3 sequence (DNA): TGTGCCAGAAATCTCGGGGGACCCGCTAGGGAGCAGTACTTC.

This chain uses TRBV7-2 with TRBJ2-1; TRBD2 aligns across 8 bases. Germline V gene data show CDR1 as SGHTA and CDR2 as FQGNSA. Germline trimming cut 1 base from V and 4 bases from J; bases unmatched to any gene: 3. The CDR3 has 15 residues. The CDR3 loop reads CASSLGRGEYNEQFF. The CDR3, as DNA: TGTGCCAGCAGCTTAGGGCGGGGGGAATACAATGAGCAGTTCTTC.

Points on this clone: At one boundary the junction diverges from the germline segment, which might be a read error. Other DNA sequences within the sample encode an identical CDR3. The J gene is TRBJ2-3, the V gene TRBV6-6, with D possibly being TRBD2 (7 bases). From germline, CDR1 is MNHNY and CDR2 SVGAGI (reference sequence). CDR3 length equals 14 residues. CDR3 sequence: CASTAGAFSNTQYF. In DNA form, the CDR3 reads TGTGCCAGCACCGCGGGGGCGTTCTCAAATACACAGTATTTT.

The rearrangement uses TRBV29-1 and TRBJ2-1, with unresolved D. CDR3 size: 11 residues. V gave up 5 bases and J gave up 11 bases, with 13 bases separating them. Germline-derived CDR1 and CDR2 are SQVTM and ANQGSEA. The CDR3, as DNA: TGCAGCGTTCTATTTGCCCACCAGCAGTTCTTC. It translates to CSVLFAHQQFF.

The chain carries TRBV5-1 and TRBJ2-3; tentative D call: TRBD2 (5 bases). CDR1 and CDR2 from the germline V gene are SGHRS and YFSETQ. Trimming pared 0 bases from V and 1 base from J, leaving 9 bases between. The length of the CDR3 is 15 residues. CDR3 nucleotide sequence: TGCGCCAGCAGCTTGGGCACTAGGGGCACAGATACGCAGTATTTT. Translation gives CASSLGTRGTDTQYF.

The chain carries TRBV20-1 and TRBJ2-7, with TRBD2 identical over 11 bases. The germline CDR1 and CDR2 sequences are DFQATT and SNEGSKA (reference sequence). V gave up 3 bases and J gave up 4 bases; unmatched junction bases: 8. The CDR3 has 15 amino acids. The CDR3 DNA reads TGCAGTGCTAGTAGTCTAGCGGGAGGAGAGTACGAGCAGTACTTC. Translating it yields CSASSLAGGEYEQYF.

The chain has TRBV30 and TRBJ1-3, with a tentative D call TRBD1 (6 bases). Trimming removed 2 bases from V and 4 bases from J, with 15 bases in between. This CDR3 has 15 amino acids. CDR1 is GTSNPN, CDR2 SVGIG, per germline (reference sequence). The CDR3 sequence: CAWSTSGQSGNTIYF. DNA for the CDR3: TGTGCCTGGAGTACCTCAGGACAGTCCGGAAACACCATATATTTT.

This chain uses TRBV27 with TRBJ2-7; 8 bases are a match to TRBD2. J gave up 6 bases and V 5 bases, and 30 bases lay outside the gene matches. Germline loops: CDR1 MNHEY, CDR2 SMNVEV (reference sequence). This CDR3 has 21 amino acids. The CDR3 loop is CASSLYSGGGVCGAKGSEQYF. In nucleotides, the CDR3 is TGTGCCAGCAGTCTATATTCGGGGGGGGGTGTGTGTGGAGCTAAGGGTTCCGAGCAGTACTTC.

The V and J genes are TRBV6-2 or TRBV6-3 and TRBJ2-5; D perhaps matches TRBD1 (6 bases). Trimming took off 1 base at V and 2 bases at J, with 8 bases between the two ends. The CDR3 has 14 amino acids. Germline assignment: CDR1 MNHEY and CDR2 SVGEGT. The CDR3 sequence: CASSYFGQQETQYF. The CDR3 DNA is TGTGCCAGCAGTTACTTTGGACAGCAAGAGACCCAGTACTTC.

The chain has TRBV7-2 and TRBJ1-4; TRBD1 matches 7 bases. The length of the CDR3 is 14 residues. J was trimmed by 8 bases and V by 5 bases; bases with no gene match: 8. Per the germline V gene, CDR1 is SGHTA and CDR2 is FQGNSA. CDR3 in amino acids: CASSPRQGPEKLFF. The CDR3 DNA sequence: TGTGCCAGCAGCCCGAGACAGGGCCCGGAAAAACTGTTTTTT.

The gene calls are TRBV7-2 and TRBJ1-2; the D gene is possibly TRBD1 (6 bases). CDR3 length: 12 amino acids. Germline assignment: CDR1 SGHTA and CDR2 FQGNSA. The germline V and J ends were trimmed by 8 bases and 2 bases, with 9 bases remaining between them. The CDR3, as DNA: TGTGCCAGCTCCGGGACAAACTATGGCTACACCTTC. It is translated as CASSGTNYGYTF.

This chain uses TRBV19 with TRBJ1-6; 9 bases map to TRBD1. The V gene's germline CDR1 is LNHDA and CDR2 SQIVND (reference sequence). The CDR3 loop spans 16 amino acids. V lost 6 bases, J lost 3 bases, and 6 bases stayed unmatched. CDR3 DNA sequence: TGTGCCAGTAGAACAGGGGGCTCCGGCTATAATTCACCCCTCCACTTT. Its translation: CASRTGGSGYNSPLHF.

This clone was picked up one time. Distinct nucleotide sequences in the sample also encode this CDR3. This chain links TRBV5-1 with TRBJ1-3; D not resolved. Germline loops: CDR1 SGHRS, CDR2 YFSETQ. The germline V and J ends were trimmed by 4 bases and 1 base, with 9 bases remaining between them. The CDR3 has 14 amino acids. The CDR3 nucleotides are TGCGCCAGCAGCCTATCGGTGTCTGGAAACACCATATATTTT. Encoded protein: CASSLSVSGNTIYF.

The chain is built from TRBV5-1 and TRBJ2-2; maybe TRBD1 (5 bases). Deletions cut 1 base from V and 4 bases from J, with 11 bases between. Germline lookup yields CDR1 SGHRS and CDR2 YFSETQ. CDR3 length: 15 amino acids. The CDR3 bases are TGCGCCAGCAGCTTGTACCAGGGTAGCACCGGGGAGCTGTTTTTT. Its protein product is CASSLYQGSTGELFF.

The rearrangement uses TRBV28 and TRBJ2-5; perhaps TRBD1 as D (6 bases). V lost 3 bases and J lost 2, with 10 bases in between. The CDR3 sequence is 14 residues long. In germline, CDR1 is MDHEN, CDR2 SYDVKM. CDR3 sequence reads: CASSFDRRQETQYF. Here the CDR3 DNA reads TGTGCCAGCAGTTTTGACAGGCGTCAAGAGACCCAGTACTTC. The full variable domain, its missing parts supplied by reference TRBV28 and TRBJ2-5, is DVKVTQSSRYLVKRTGEKVFLECVQDMDHENMFWYRQDPGLGLRLIYFSYDVKMKEKGDIPEGYSVSREKKERFSLILESASTNQTSMYLCASSFDRRQETQYFGPGTRLLVL.

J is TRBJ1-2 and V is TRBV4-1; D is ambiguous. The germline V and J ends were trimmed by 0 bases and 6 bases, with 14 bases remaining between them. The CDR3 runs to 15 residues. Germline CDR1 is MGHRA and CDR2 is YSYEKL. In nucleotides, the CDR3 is TGCGCCAGCAGCCAAGAACCCGGTCTAGAGGATGGCTACACCTTC. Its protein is CASSQEPGLEDGYTF.

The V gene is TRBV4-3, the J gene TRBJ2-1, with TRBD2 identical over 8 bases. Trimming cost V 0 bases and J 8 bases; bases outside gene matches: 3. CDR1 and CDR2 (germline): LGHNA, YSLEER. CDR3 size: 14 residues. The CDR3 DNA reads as TGCGCCAGCAGCCAAGAGAGACTAGCGTATGAGCAGTTCTTC. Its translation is CASSQERLAYEQFF.

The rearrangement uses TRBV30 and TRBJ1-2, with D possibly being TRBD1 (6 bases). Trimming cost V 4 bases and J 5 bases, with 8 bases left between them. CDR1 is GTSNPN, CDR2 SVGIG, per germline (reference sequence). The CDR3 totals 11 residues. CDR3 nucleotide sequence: TGTGCCTGGACAGGGGTGTATGGCTACACCTTC. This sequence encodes CAWTGVYGYTF. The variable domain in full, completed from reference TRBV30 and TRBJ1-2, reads SQTIHQWPATLVQPVGSPLSLECTVEGTSNPNLYWYRQAAGRGLQLLFYSVGIGQISSEVPQNLSASRPQDRQFILSSKKLLLSDSGFYLCAWTGVYGYTFGSGTRLTVV.

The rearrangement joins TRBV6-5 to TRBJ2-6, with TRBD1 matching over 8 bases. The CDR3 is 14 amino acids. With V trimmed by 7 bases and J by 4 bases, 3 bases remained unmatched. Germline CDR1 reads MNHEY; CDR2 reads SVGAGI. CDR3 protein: CASNQGAGANVLTF. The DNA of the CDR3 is TGTGCCAGCAACCAGGGGGCCGGGGCCAACGTCCTGACTTTC.

In DNA, the CDR3 is TGTGCCAGCTCACCTTTCAGGGGAGGGCCCACAGATACGCAGTATTTT. This codes for CASSPFRGGPTDTQYF. The rearrangement uses TRBV18 and TRBJ2-3, with a possible D match to TRBD2 (7 bases). The CDR3 loop spans 16 amino acids. CDR1 and CDR2 (germline): KGHSH, LQKENI. V lost 3 bases and J 2 bases, leaving 15 bases between the germline ends.

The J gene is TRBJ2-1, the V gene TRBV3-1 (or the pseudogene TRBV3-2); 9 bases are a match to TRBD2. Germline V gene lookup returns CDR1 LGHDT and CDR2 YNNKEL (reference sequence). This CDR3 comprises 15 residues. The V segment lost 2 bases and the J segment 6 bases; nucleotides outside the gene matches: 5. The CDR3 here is CASSQRAGGANEQFF. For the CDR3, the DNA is TGTGCCAGCAGCCAACGGGCGGGGGGGGCCAATGAGCAGTTCTTC.

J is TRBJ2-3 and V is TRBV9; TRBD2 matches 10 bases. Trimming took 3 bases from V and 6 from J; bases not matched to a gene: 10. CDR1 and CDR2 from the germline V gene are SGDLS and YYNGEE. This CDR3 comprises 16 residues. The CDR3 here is CASSATLAGVADTQYF. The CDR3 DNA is TGTGCCAGCAGCGCGACTCTAGCGGGAGTGGCGGATACGCAGTATTTT.

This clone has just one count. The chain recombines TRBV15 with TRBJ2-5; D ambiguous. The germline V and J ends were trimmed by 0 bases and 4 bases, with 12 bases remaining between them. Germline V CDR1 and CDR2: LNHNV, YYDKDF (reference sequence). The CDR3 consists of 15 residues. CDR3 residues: CATSRDRGFSETQYF. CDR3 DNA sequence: TGTGCCACCAGCAGAGATAGAGGATTCTCAGAGACCCAGTACTTC.

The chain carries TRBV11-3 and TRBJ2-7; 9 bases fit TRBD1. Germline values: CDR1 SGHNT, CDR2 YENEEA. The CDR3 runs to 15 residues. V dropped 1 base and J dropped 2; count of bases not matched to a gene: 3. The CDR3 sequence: CASSLGQGVPYEQYF. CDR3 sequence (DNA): TGTGCCAGCAGCTTAGGACAGGGGGTGCCCTACGAGCAGTACTTC.

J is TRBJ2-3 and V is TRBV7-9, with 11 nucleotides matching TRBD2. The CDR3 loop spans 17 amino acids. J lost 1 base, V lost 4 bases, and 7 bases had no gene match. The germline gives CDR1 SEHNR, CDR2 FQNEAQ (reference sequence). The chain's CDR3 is CASSSYLAGGGTDTQYF. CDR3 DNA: TGTGCCAGCAGCTCCTACTTAGCGGGAGGGGGCACAGATACGCAGTATTTT.

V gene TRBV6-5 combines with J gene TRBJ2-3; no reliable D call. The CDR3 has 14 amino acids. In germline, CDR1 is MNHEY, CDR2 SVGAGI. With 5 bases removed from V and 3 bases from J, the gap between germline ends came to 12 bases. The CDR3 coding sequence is TGTGCCAGCAGTCAGGATCATCCGACAGATACGCAGTATTTT. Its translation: CASSQDHPTDTQYF.

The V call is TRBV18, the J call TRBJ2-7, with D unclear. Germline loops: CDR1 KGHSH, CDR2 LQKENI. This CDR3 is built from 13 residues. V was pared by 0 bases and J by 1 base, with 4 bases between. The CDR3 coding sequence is TGTGCCAGCTCACCACCCCATTCCTACGAGCAGTACTTC. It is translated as CASSPPHSYEQYF.

CDR3 nucleotide sequence: TGTGCCAGCAGCTTAGAGGGTACCACAGATACGCAGTATTTT. Translated: CASSLEGTTDTQYF. The V and J genes are TRBV7-3 and TRBJ2-3, with a possible D match to TRBD2 (5 bases). Germline loops: CDR1 SGHTA, CDR2 FQGTGA. The V end was cut by 2 bases, the J end by 2 bases, with 8 bases between. This CDR3 region has 14 residues.

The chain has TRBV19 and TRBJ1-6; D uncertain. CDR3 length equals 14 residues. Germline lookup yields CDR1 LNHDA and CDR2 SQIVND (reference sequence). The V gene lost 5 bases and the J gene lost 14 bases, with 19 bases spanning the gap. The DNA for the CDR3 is TGTGCCAGTAGTTCCCCCGGTCCACCCGAGTCCCTCCACTTT. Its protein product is CASSSPGPPESLHF.

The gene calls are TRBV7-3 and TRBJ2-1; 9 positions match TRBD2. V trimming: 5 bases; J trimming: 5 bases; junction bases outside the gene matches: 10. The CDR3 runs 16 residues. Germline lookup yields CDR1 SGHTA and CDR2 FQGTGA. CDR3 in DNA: TGTGCCAGCAGCCTATGGGGGACTAGCACCCACAATGAGCAGTTCTTC. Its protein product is CASSLWGTSTHNEQFF. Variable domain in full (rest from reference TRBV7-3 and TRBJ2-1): GAGVSQTPSNKVTEKGKYVELRCDPISGHTALYWYRQSLGQGPEFLIYFQGTGAADDSGLPNDRFFAVRPEGSVSTLKIQRTERGDSAVYLCASSLWGTSTHNEQFFGPGTRLTVL.

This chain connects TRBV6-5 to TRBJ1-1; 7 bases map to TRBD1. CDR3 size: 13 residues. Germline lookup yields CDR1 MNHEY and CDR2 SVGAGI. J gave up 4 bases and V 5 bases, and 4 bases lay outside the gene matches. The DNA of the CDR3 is TGTGCCAGCAGTCGACAGGGTCGCACTGAAGCTTTCTTT. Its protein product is CASSRQGRTEAFF.